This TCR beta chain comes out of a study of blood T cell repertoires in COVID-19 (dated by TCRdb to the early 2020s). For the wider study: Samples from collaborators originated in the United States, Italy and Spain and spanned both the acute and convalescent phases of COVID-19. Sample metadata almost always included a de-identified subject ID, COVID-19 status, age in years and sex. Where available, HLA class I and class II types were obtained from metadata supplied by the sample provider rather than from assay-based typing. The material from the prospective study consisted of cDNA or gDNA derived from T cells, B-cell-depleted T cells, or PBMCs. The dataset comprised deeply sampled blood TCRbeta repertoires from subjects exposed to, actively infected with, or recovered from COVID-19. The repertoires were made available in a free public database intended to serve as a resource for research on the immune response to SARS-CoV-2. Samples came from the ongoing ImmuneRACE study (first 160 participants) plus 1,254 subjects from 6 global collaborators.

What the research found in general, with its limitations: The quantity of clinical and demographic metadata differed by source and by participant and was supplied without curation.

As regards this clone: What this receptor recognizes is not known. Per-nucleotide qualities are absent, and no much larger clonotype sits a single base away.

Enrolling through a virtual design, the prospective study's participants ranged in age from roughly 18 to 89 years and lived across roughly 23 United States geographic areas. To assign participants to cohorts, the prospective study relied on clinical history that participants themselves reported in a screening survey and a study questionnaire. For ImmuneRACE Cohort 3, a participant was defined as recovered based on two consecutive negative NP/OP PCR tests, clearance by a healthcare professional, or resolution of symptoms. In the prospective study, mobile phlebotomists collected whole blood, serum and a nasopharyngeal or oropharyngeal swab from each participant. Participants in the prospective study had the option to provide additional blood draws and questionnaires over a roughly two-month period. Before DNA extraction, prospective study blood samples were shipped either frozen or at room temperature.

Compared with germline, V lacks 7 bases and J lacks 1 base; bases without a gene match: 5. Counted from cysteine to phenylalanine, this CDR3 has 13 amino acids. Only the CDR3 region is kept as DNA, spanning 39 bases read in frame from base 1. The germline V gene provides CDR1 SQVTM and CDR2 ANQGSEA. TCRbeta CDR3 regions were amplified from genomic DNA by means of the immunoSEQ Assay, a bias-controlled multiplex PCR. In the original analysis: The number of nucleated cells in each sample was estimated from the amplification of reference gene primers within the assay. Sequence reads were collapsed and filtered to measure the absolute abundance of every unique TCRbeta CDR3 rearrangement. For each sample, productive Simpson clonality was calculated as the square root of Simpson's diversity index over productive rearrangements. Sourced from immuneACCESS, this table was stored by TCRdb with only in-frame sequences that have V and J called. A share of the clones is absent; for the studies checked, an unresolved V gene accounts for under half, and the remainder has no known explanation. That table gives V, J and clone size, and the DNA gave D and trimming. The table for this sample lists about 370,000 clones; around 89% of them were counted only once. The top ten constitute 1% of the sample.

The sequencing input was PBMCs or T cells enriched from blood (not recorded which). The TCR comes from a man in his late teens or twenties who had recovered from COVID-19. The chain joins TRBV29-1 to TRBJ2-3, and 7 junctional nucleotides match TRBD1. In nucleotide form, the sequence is TGCAGCGGACGGACAGGCGGCACAGATACGCAGTATTTT. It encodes CSGRTGGTDTQYF.